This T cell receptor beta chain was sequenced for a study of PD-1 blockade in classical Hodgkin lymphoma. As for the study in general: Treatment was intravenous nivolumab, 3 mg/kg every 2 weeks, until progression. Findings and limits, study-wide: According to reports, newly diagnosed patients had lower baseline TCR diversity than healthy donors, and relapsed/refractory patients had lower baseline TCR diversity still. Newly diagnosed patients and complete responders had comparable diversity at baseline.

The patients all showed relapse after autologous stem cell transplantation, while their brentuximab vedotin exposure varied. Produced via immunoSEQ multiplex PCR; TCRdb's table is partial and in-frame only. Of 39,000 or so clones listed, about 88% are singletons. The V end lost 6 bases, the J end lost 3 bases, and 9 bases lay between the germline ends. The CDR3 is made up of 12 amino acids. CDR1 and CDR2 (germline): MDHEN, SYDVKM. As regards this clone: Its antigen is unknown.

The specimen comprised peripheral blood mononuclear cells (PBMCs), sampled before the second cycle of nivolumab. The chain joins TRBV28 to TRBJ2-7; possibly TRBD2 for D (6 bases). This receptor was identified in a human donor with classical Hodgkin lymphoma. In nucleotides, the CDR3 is TGTGCCAGCAGGGAGGGAGGCTACGAGCAGTACTTC. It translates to CASREGGYEQYF.